These 5 T cell receptor beta chains were sequenced from one sample in a study of shared clonotypes between healthy human individuals. The naive CD8 subset, CD45RO-negative cells positively selected for CCR7, excluded terminally differentiated effector memory CD45RA+ cells. This table comes from immunoSEQ multiplex PCR, and its TCRdb copy is limited to in-frame clones, with some not included. The repertoire has 650,000 to 800,000 clones, around 90% of them found once; the top ten carry approximately 24%. The specimen sequenced was naive CD8+ T cells sorted from blood. The receptors stem from a man aged 25 to 40 in good health.

The chain uses TRBV9 and TRBJ2-5; D is possibly TRBD1 (6 bases). V was trimmed by 4 bases and J by 5 bases, leaving 18 bases between them. The germline CDR1 and CDR2 sequences are SGDLS and YYNGEE. This CDR3 has 15 amino acids. CDR3 DNA: TGTGCCAGCAGCCCCCATACAGGGACAAGGGAGACCCAGTACTTC. Its protein is CASSPHTGTRETQYF.

This chain's CDR3 is CASSLPPDRADSAIRKLFF. The CDR3 DNA is TGTGCCAGCAGCTTGCCCCCCGACAGGGCGGACTCCGCGATCCGGAAACTGTTTTTT. The chain joins TRBV7-9 to TRBJ1-4; 7 bases align to TRBD1. Unmatched junction bases numbered 24, after V lost 3 bases and J lost 11 bases. Germline CDR1 is SEHNR and CDR2 is FQNEAQ (reference sequence). The CDR3 loop spans 19 amino acids.

The rearrangement uses TRBV11-2 and TRBJ1-4, with 9 bases fitting TRBD1. Trimming removed 0 bases from V and 8 bases from J; junction bases left unmatched: 16. Germline values: CDR1 SGHAT, CDR2 FQNNGV. There are 19 residues in the CDR3. CDR3 in amino acids: CASSLDLGTGRFRLEKLFF. As DNA, the CDR3 is TGTGCCAGCAGCTTAGATCTTGGGACAGGGCGGTTTCGGTTAGAAAAACTGTTTTTT. Full variable domain (remainder filled in from reference TRBV11-2 and TRBJ1-4): EAGVAQSPRYKIIEKRQSVAFWCNPISGHATLYWYQQILGQGPKLLIQFQNNGVVDDSQLPKDRFSAERLKGVDSTLKIQPAKLEDSAVYLCASSLDLGTGRFRLEKLFFGSGTQLSVL.

The chain employs TRBV27 and TRBJ1-2, with unresolved D. The CDR3 consists of 14 residues. Germline loops: CDR1 MNHEY, CDR2 SMNVEV (reference sequence). With 3 bases removed from V and 2 bases from J, the gap between germline ends came to 10 bases. CDR3 protein: CASSFGGQNYGYTF. The CDR3 nucleotides read TGTGCCAGCAGTTTTGGAGGGCAGAACTATGGCTACACCTTC.

The chain employs TRBV11-2 and TRBJ2-3, with 7 positions matching TRBD1. The CDR3 has 14 amino acids. The germline V gene has CDR1 SGHAT and CDR2 FQNNGV. V lost 3 bases to trimming and J lost 5 bases; unmatched junction nucleotides: 5. The CDR3, as DNA: TGTGCCAGCAGCTTCCCAGGGGGAGTAGATACGCAGTATTTT. Its translation: CASSFPGGVDTQYF. Full variable domain (missing parts from reference TRBV11-2 and TRBJ2-3): EAGVAQSPRYKIIEKRQSVAFWCNPISGHATLYWYQQILGQGPKLLIQFQNNGVVDDSQLPKDRFSAERLKGVDSTLKIQPAKLEDSAVYLCASSFPGGVDTQYFGPGTRLTVL.